These 24 T cell receptor beta chains came from one sample sequenced in a study of cytomegalovirus exposure and HLA in healthy donors. Primers: 60 Vbeta forward and 13 Jbeta reverse. Clones were read by immunoSEQ multiplex PCR, and TCRdb kept only the in-frame ones, dropping some. Of about 170,000 clones in the sample, roughly 84% were seen once. Sequenced material: PBMCs. The source is a male donor in good health and CMV-seronegative.

The V and J genes are TRBV7-6 and TRBJ2-7; 7 positions match TRBD1. Germline values: CDR1 SGHVS, CDR2 FNYEAQ. With 3 bases clipped from V and 7 bases from J, the junction kept 3 bases outside the gene matches. This CDR3 is built from 12 residues. CDR3 region: CASSLGQREQYF. The DNA of the CDR3 is TGTGCCAGCAGCTTGGGACAGAGAGAGCAGTACTTC. Full variable domain (missing parts from reference TRBV7-6 and TRBJ2-7): GAGVSQSPRYKVTKRGQDVALRCDPISGHVSLYWYRQALGQGPEFLTYFNYEAQQDKSGLPNDRFSAERPEGSISTLTIQRTEQRDSAMYRCASSLGQREQYFGPGTRLTVT.

The chain couples TRBV7-8 to TRBJ2-3, with D perhaps matching TRBD1 (6 bases). With 1 base removed from V and 6 bases from J, the gap between germline ends came to 11 bases. This CDR3 region has 14 residues. CDR1 is SGHVS, CDR2 FQNEAQ, per germline. The CDR3 protein is CASSLEGQGDTQYF. CDR3 sequence (DNA): TGTGCCAGCAGCTTAGAAGGGCAGGGGGATACGCAGTATTTT.

This clone was counted only a few times. This chain connects TRBV5-1 to TRBJ2-5; 11 nucleotides agree with TRBD2. CDR1 is SGHRS and CDR2 is YFSETQ in the germline V gene. J lost 4 bases, V lost 8 bases, and 13 bases had no gene match. The CDR3 has 16 residues. The CDR3 sequence: CASTLPSGTSGETQYF. CDR3 sequence (DNA): TGCGCCAGTACCTTACCCTCCGGGACTAGCGGAGAGACCCAGTACTTC. Filled out from reference TRBV5-1 and TRBJ2-5, the complete variable domain reads KAGVTQTPRYLIKTRGQQVTLSCSPISGHRSVSWYQQTPGQGLQFLFEYFSETQRNKGNFPGRFSGRQFSNSRSEMNVSTLELGDSALYLCASTLPSGTSGETQYFGPGTRLLVL.

The chain carries TRBV27 and TRBJ1-1; the match to TRBD1 covers 8 bases. V lost 6 bases and J lost 4; bases outside the gene matches: 4. The CDR3 sequence is 13 residues long. Germline-derived CDR1 and CDR2 are MNHEY and SMNVEV (reference sequence). Here the CDR3 DNA reads TGTGCCAGCAGCCCAGACAGGGGCACTGAAGCTTTCTTT. Translation gives CASSPDRGTEAFF.

The chain combines TRBV30 with TRBJ1-3; D is undetermined. V lost 3 bases and J 6 bases, leaving 3 bases between the germline ends. This CDR3 has 10 amino acids. The germline V gene encodes CDR1 GTSNPN and CDR2 SVGIG (reference sequence). The CDR3 region has the DNA TGTGCCTGGAGCCTAAACACCATATATTTT. This encodes CAWSLNTIYF.

The genes are TRBV6-6 and TRBJ1-4, with 7 bases that match TRBD1. The CDR3 sequence is 14 residues long. Per germline, CDR1 MNHNY and CDR2 SVGAGI (reference sequence). V was pared by 7 bases and J by 3 bases, with 5 bases of the junction left unmatched. CDR3 DNA: TGTGCCAGCAAGGAGGGGGCAGCTAATGAAAAACTGTTTTTT. This gives the protein CASKEGAANEKLFF.

The chain has TRBV25-1 and TRBJ1-2; no clear D. The CDR3 is 13 residues long. V was cut by 1 base and J by 8 bases, with 11 bases left in between. The V gene's germline CDR1 is MGHDK and CDR2 SYGVNS. CDR3 nucleotide sequence: TGTGCCAGCAGTGAATTTCAAGGGAGCGGCTACACCTTC. It specifies CASSEFQGSGYTF.

The genes are TRBV29-1 and TRBJ2-7, with TRBD1 matching 8 bases. Germline V gene lookup returns CDR1 SQVTM and CDR2 ANQGSEA. Trimming cost V 4 bases and J 7 bases; bases outside gene matches: 9. The CDR3 extends over 13 amino acids. DNA for the CDR3: TGCAGCGTTGGCTCCCAGGGGGCGAGTGAGCAGTACTTC. Amino acid sequence: CSVGSQGASEQYF.

The chain links TRBV7-2 to TRBJ2-7; 8 bases align to TRBD2. This CDR3 is 17 amino acids long. CDR1 and CDR2 (germline): SGHTA, FQGNSA. After removal of 9 bases from V and 7 bases from J, the junction contained 23 bases not matched to a gene. The chain's CDR3 is CASTPSGAGGRPREQYF. The DNA for the CDR3 is TGTGCCAGTACCCCATCGGGGGCGGGCGGGAGGCCCAGAGAGCAGTACTTC.

This clone was seen a handful of times. The V gene is TRBV9, the J gene TRBJ2-3; D is undetermined. V was shortened by 0 bases and J by 6 bases, with 11 bases between the two germline ends. The CDR3 consists of 14 residues. Germline V gene sequence: CDR1 SGDLS, CDR2 YYNGEE. The CDR3 protein is CASSVGLEIDTQYF. The DNA for the CDR3 is TGTGCCAGCAGCGTAGGGCTAGAGATTGATACGCAGTATTTT.

V and J are TRBV5-5 and TRBJ2-7; 10 bases map to TRBD1. The CDR3 is 15 residues long. Germline CDR1 reads SGHKS; CDR2 reads YYEKEE (reference sequence). V lost 3 bases to trimming and J lost 3 bases; unmatched junction nucleotides: 6. The chain's CDR3 is CASSWDRGLYYEQYF. The CDR3 DNA reads TGTGCCAGCAGCTGGGACAGGGGTCTCTACTACGAGCAGTACTTC.

The rearrangement links TRBV6-5 to TRBJ2-1; unclear D gene. Germline values: CDR1 MNHEY, CDR2 SVGAGI. The CDR3 runs 13 residues. Trimming took 5 bases from V and 6 from J, leaving 11 bases between them. The CDR3 DNA follows: TGTGCCAGCAGTAACCGCGCGCCCAATGAGCAGTTCTTC. It yields the protein CASSNRAPNEQFF.

The CDR3 DNA follows: TGCGCCAGCAGCCAAGGCCTAGGCGAAGCTTTCTTT. Encoded protein: CASSQGLGEAFF. V usage is TRBV4-1 and J usage is TRBJ1-1; D remains unclear. CDR3 size: 12 residues. Germline CDR1 reads MGHRA; CDR2 reads YSYEKL. Between the trimmed V and J ends, which lost 1 base and 8 bases, there was a span of 8 bases.

This clone has just a few counts. The V gene is TRBV19, the J gene TRBJ2-1; 8 positions agree with TRBD2. The CDR3 is 15 residues long. Germline CDR1 is LNHDA and CDR2 is SQIVND (reference sequence). Trimming removed 5 bases from V and 9 bases from J; junction bases left unmatched: 12. This CDR3 is CASSSPGLVSGEQFF. The CDR3 DNA reads TGTGCCAGTAGTTCTCCGGGACTAGTCTCAGGTGAGCAGTTCTTC.

This rearrangement joins TRBV5-1 to TRBJ2-1, with TRBD2 identical over 8 bases. Germline V CDR1 and CDR2: SGHRS, YFSETQ. This CDR3 spans 16 amino acids. The V segment lost 4 bases and the J segment 3 bases; nucleotides outside the gene matches: 9. CDR3 nucleotide sequence: TGCGCCAGCAGCCCAGGGCCAGCGGGGGACTACAATGAGCAGTTCTTC. It specifies CASSPGPAGDYNEQFF.

This clone has just a few counts. The J gene is TRBJ1-2, the V gene TRBV21-1; TRBD1 was called by the table and not checked on the DNA. TRBV21-1 is termed a pseudogene. The CDR3 has 15 amino acids. In DNA form, the CDR3 reads TGTGCCAGCAGCGGCAACAGGACAAAGACGCGGGGCTACACCTTC. It specifies CASSGNRTKTRGYTF.

The J gene is TRBJ2-7, the V gene TRBV7-8; D possibly corresponds to TRBD1 (6 bases). Trimming left V 5 bases short and J 9 bases short, with 11 bases between. The germline V gene has CDR1 SGHVS and CDR2 FQNEAQ. The CDR3 is 11 residues long. In nucleotides, the CDR3 is TGTGCCAGCAGCCCGGGACATCCGCAGTACTTC. Translated: CASSPGHPQYF.

J is TRBJ1-2 and V is TRBV19; D gene unclear. The CDR3 has 12 residues. In germline, CDR1 is LNHDA, CDR2 SQIVND (reference sequence). V was pared by 2 bases and J by 6 bases, with 7 bases between. CDR3 sequence reads: CASSIRRDGYTF. Written as DNA, the CDR3 is TGTGCCAGTAGTATAAGACGGGATGGCTACACCTTC.

This chain connects TRBV7-2 to TRBJ2-5; tentative D call: TRBD2 (6 bases). Matching the DNA end better, TRBJ2-7 makes the J call doubtful. Per germline, CDR1 SGHTA and CDR2 FQGNSA. CDR3 size: 16 residues. The CDR3 loop reads CASSRFSSANSYEQYF. The CDR3 DNA is TGTGCCAGCAGTCGTTTCTCTAGCGCGAACTCCTACGAGCAGTACTTC.

The chain joins TRBV5-1 to TRBJ2-7, with a weak D call TRBD1 (6 bases). Germline V lookup: CDR1 SGHRS, CDR2 YFSETQ. The CDR3 length is 14 residues. Trimming pared 0 bases from V and 7 bases from J, leaving 14 bases between. The CDR3 reads CASSLDPTGGEQYF. The CDR3, as DNA: TGCGCCAGCAGCTTGGACCCGACAGGCGGGGAGCAGTACTTC.

The rearrangement uses TRBV5-1 and TRBJ2-7, with 13 bases matching TRBD2. The germline V gene encodes CDR1 SGHRS and CDR2 YFSETQ. The CDR3 is 18 residues long. The V segment lost 6 bases and the J segment 5 bases; nucleotides outside the gene matches: 17. Written as DNA, the CDR3 is TGCGCCAGCACACCAGGACTAGCGGGAGTCCCAGGGATCGACGAGCAGTACTTC. It encodes CASTPGLAGVPGIDEQYF.

CDR3 sequence (DNA): TGTGCCAGCAGGGTGGAGGCCAATCAGCCCCAGCATTTT. Translation gives CASRVEANQPQHF. The gene calls are TRBV6-5 and TRBJ1-5; the D is unclear. The CDR3 totals 13 residues. Trimming removed 6 bases at V and 3 bases at J, with 9 bases between. Germline CDR1 and CDR2: MNHEY and SVGAGI.

The chain recombines TRBV2 with TRBJ1-2; D gene uncertain. The length of the CDR3 is 13 residues. Trimming left V 6 bases short and J 7 bases short, with 15 bases between. In germline, CDR1 is SNHLY, CDR2 FYNNEI. For the CDR3, the DNA is TGTGCCAGCAGCGCCAGTGACATCTCTGGCTACACCTTC. Its translation is CASSASDISGYTF. The complete variable domain, with remaining parts taken from reference TRBV2 and TRBJ1-2, reads EPEVTQTPSHQVTQMGQEVILRCVPISNHLYFYWYRQILGQKVEFLVSFYNNEISEKSEIFDDQFSVERPDGSNFTLKIRSTKLEDSAMYFCASSASDISGYTFGSGTRLTVV.

The rearrangement joins TRBV6-1 to TRBJ2-7; 8 nucleotides agree with TRBD1. The length of the CDR3 is 14 residues. With 8 bases clipped from V and 1 base from J, the junction kept 7 bases outside the gene matches. Germline CDR1 MNHNS, CDR2 SASEGT. The DNA of the CDR3 is TGTGCCAGCCTATCCGGGACAGGTTCCTACGAGCAGTACTTC. Translation gives CASLSGTGSYEQYF.